The 13 T cell receptor beta chains given below trace back to one sample, sequenced in a study of cytomegalovirus exposure and HLA in healthy donors. The PCR had 60 Vbeta and 13 Jbeta primers. The repertoire was sequenced with immunoSEQ multiplex PCR; TCRdb's copy has only in-frame clones and lacks some. The sample carries 150,000 to 200,000 clones, 85% recorded once. The source material was PBMCs. Receptors were obtained from a man aged 18 to 29 in good health and CMV-seropositive.

This chain links TRBV28 with TRBJ2-7; 8 bases line up with TRBD1. V gave up 5 bases and J gave up 4 bases; unmatched junction bases: 4. Per the germline V gene, CDR1 is MDHEN and CDR2 is SYDVKM. The CDR3 runs to 13 residues. CDR3 residues: CASSAGQGYEQYF. CDR3 in DNA: TGTGCCAGCAGTGCCGGACAGGGTTACGAGCAGTACTTC.

The rearrangement uses TRBV2 and TRBJ2-7; TRBD2 matches 9 bases. The trim removed 1 base at V and 4 bases at J, leaving 5 bases unmatched. Germline CDR1 and CDR2: SNHLY and FYNNEI. CDR3 size: 15 residues. CDR3 bases: TGTGCCAGCAGTGAAGGCGGGGGGGCAGGTTACGAGCAGTACTTC. Its protein product is CASSEGGGAGYEQYF.

This chain joins TRBV19 and TRBJ2-7, with D maybe TRBD2 (6 bases). Trimming left V 6 bases short and J 6 bases short, with 18 bases between. Germline CDR1 LNHDA, CDR2 SQIVND (reference sequence). The CDR3 totals 14 residues. The CDR3 loop is CASSLVGGGREQYF. The CDR3, as DNA: TGTGCCAGTAGCCTCGTGGGAGGAGGTCGCGAGCAGTACTTC.

The chain links TRBV7-9 to TRBJ2-5; D unresolved. The closer fit of TRBJ2-7 to the DNA end suggests the J call may be wrong. Germline CDR1 reads SEHNR; CDR2 reads FQNEAQ (reference sequence). This CDR3 comprises 14 residues. CDR3: CASSLITQAYEQYF. The DNA for the CDR3 is TGTGCCAGCAGCTTAATTACTCAGGCCTACGAGCAGTACTTC.

The V and J genes are TRBV13 and TRBJ1-3, with D maybe TRBD1 (6 bases). The CDR3 has 16 residues. Germline assignment: CDR1 PRHDT and CDR2 FYEKMQ (reference sequence). V lost 5 bases, J lost 0 bases, and 14 bases lay in between. CDR3 coding DNA: TGTGCCAGCAGCAGGAGACAGGTTATCTCTGGAAACACCATATATTTT. Residues: CASSRRQVISGNTIYF.

The count of this clone is one. In DNA form, the CDR3 reads TGTGCCAGCAGCCCAGGGGACAGGGGCTCGGGCGAGCAGTACTTC. It is translated as CASSPGDRGSGEQYF. The V gene is TRBV7-9, the J gene TRBJ2-7, with TRBD1 matching 10 bases. CDR3 length: 15 amino acids. Germline-derived CDR1 and CDR2 are SEHNR and FQNEAQ (reference sequence). Unmatched junction bases numbered 10, after V lost 5 bases and J lost 6 bases.

The V and J genes are TRBV23-1 and TRBJ2-1; D is undetermined. TRBV23-1 is reported as an ORF; its role is uncertain. The CDR3 contains 8 residues. The V gene lost 11 bases and the J gene lost 16 bases, with 12 bases spanning the gap. The CDR3 region has the DNA TGCGCCCGGTCACCAATCTTCTTC. This sequence encodes CARSPIFF.

The genes are TRBV13 and TRBJ2-7; 12 bases are shared with TRBD2. Losses at the gene ends were 0 bases for V and 1 base for J; bases not matched to a gene: 13. From germline, CDR1 is PRHDT and CDR2 FYEKMQ (reference sequence). The CDR3 length is 20 residues. The CDR3 here is CASSLGPLSSGGASSYEQYF. CDR3 coding DNA: TGTGCCAGCAGCTTAGGGCCCCTTTCTAGCGGGGGGGCTTCATCCTACGAGCAGTACTTC.

In this sample, this clone turned up once. The V and J genes are TRBV7-2 and TRBJ1-5, with D uncertain. The germline gives CDR1 SGHTA, CDR2 FQGNSA. The CDR3 is made up of 14 amino acids. Trimming left V 1 base short and J 2 bases short, with 6 bases between. The CDR3 DNA follows: TGTGCCAGCAGCTTAGGAGGCGGCAATCAGCCCCAGCATTTT. Its protein is CASSLGGGNQPQHF.

This clone was recorded a few times. The V and J genes are TRBV6-6 and TRBJ2-3; 7 nucleotides line up with TRBD2. V gave up 3 bases and J gave up 5 bases; unmatched junction bases: 8. The CDR3 loop spans 15 amino acids. Germline values: CDR1 MNHNY, CDR2 SVGAGI (reference sequence). The CDR3 sequence: CASSYVVGGGDTQYF. The CDR3 DNA reads as TGTGCCAGCAGTTATGTAGTGGGGGGGGGAGATACGCAGTATTTT.

The V gene is TRBV19, the J gene TRBJ1-2; TRBD1 aligns across 9 bases. CDR1 is LNHDA, CDR2 SQIVND, per germline (reference sequence). The V segment lost 3 bases and the J segment 4 bases; nucleotides outside the gene matches: 6. This CDR3 is 15 amino acids long. The CDR3 DNA is TGTGCCAGTAGTATGGAGGGACAGGGAGCCTATGGCTACACCTTC. This codes for CASSMEGQGAYGYTF.

This clone has only one observation. The CDR3 DNA reads TGTGCCAGCAGTTCGCAGGGGACAGGTTCCTACGAGCAGTACTTC. As protein: CASSSQGTGSYEQYF. The genes are TRBV6-1 and TRBJ2-7, with 8 bases lining up with TRBD1. Germline V gene data show CDR1 as MNHNS and CDR2 as SASEGT. This CDR3 region has 15 residues. The V gene end was trimmed by 5 bases and the J gene end by 1 base; junction bases not matched to a gene: 7.

The chain uses TRBV19 and TRBJ1-6, with no clear D. Germline lookup yields CDR1 LNHDA and CDR2 SQIVND (reference sequence). CDR3 length: 16 residues. Trimming stripped 5 bases from V and 6 bases from J, with 17 bases between. Here the CDR3 DNA reads TGTGCCAGTAGTCTGGCCTGGGCAGGTCGTAATTCACCCCTCCACTTT. Protein: CASSLAWAGRNSPLHF. The variable domain in full, with the rest retrieved from reference TRBV19 and TRBJ1-6, is DGGITQSPKYLFRKEGQNVTLSCEQNLNHDAMYWYRQDPGQGLRLIYYSQIVNDFQKGDIAEGYSVSREKKESFPLTVTSAQKNPTAFYLCASSLAWAGRNSPLHFGNGTRLTVT.